Sequencing of this TCR beta chain was carried out in a study of cytomegalovirus exposure and HLA in healthy donors. The PCR ran on 60 Vbeta and 13 Jbeta primers. Sequenced by immunoSEQ multiplex PCR; TCRdb stores in-frame clones only, minus some. Among around 120,000 clones listed, 70% to 80% were seen once. Germline CDR1 is SQVTM and CDR2 is ANQGSEA. Trimming removed 0 bases from V and 6 bases from J; junction bases left unmatched: 6. This CDR3 has 15 amino acids. The rearrangement uses TRBV29-1 and TRBJ2-1, with TRBD2 matching over 9 bases. Sequenced material: PBMCs. The receptor's source is a woman aged 18-35 years in good health and CMV-seronegative. The DNA for the CDR3 is TGCAGCGTTGAAGAATGGCTAGCGGGGACCAATGAGCAGTTCTTC. Its translation: CSVEEWLAGTNEQFF.